The rows below give T cell receptor beta chains drawn from one sample of a study of CD4 and CD8 cells across lung adenocarcinoma regions. TCRdb passed the PCR reads through MiXCR, listing each CDR3 protein once. This sample has 10,000 to 15,000 distinct CDR3 sequences; about 50% occur once, and the top ten carry 29%. Source material: CD8+ T cells from the margin of a lung tumor. The receptors derive from a male donor with lung adenocarcinoma. The CD4 and CD8 labels of this study may be unreliable. The CDR3 runs from the conserved cysteine through the conserved F or W. A D gene is named only where the DNA matches it firmly. Clone size, where shown, is once, few, many, or a class for clones that have expanded.

J	size	V	D	CDR3	DNA
TRBJ2-7	few	TRBV4-1	.	CASSQASQGIYEQYF	TGCGCCAGCAGCCAGGCCTCGCAGGGTATCTACGAGCAGTACTTC
TRBJ2-7	once	TRBV10-2	.	CATGVGGQETQYF	TGCGCCACCGGAGTAGGGGGACAAGAGACGCAGTACTTC
TRBJ2-7	.	TRBV6-5	TRBD2	CSAGGGGRGQETQYF	TGTTCCGCGGGGGGGGGGGGCCGAGGCCAAGAGACGCAGTACTTC
TRBJ1-5	.	TRBV12-3/TRBV12-4	.	CASTRQDNQPQHF	TGTGCCAGCACCCGACAGGACAATCAGCCCCAGCATTTT
TRBJ1-1	.	TRBV27	.	CASSSLETLNTEAFF	TGTGCCAGCAGTTCATTGGAAACCTTGAACACTGAAGCTTTCTTT
TRBJ2-7	many	TRBV11-3	TRBD2	CASSLGLADYNEQYF	TGTGCCAGCAGCTTAGGACTAGCGGATTACAATGAGCAGTACTTC
TRBJ2-3	.	TRBV27	TRBD2	CAGSGGQSTETQYF	TGTGCCGGCAGCGGGGGCCAGAGCACAGAGACGCAGTATTTT
TRBJ2-7	.	TRBV27	TRBD1	CASSPSGTVLYEQYF	TGTGCCAGCAGTCCATCCGGGACAGTCCTCTACGAGCAGTACTTC
TRBJ2-6	.	TRBV20-1	TRBD1	CSASAHRQGVNSGANVLTF	TGCAGTGCTAGCGCCCATCGACAGGGGGTTAACTCTGGGGCCAACGTCCTGACTTTC
TRBJ2-1	many	TRBV20-1	.	CSAVYGGPTRQDEQFF	TGCAGTGCCGTCTACGGCGGCCCCACAAGGCAGGATGAGCAGTTCTTC
TRBJ2-5	many	TRBV6-1	.	CASQGPPDQETQYF	TGTGCCAGTCAGGGCCCTCCTGACCAAGAGACCCAGTACTTC
TRBJ2-2	.	TRBV5-4	TRBD2	CASSLKAGGARTGELFF	TGTGCCAGCAGCTTAAAAGCGGGAGGGGCCCGGACCGGGGAGCTGTTTTTT
TRBJ2-5	.	TRBV10-2	TRBD2	CATGVAGEETQYF	TGCGCCACCGGGGTAGCGGGCGAAGAGACCCAGTACTTC
TRBJ2-1	once	TRBV20-1	TRBD2	CGASGSVDEQFF	TGCGGGGCTAGCGGGAGTGTCGATGAGCAGTTCTTC
TRBJ2-2	.	TRBV6-5	TRBD2	CASSYAGGSSSGDKLFF	TGTGCCAGCAGTTACGCCGGCGGGAGTTCGAGCGGCGATAAGCTGTTTTTT
TRBJ2-1	large	TRBV6-1	TRBD2	CASSEEGGGGYNEQFF	TGTGCCAGCAGTGAAGAGGGCGGGGGGGGGTACAATGAGCAGTTCTTC
TRBJ2-2	.	TRBV6-1	.	CASRPTSTNTGELFF	TGTGCCAGCAGACCGACAAGCACGAACACCGGGGAGCTGTTTTTT
TRBJ2-5	many	TRBV6-1	TRBD2	CASRRLAGLQETQYF	TGTGCCAGCCGGCGACTAGCGGGACTCCAAGAGACCCAGTACTTC
TRBJ1-5	.	TRBV6-1	TRBD1	CASIRQGGNQPQHF	TGTGCCAGCATTCGACAGGGCGGCAATCAGCCCCAGCATTTT
TRBJ2-3	.	TRBV6-1	TRBD2	CASSQGLAVSTDTQYF	TGTGCCAGCAGTCAAGGACTAGCGGTCAGCACAGATACGCAGTATTTT
TRBJ2-1	many	TRBV6-4	TRBD2	CASSDSTLAGNEQFF	TGTGCCAGCAGTGACTCGACACTAGCGGGAAATGAGCAGTTCTTC
TRBJ2-7	.	TRBV10-3	.	CAISAGAAYEQYF	TGTGCCATCAGTGCCGGGGCGGCCTACGAGCAGTACTTC
TRBJ2-3	.	TRBV6-1	TRBD1	CASGGTGPSGEQFF	TGTGCCAGCGGGGGGACAGGGCCATCCGGGGAGCAGTTTTTT
TRBJ2-6	medium-sized	TRBV6-5	.	CASSSGVGGANVLTF	TGTGCCAGCAGTTCGGGGGTCGGAGGGGCCAACGTCCTGACTTTC
TRBJ2-7	.	TRBV7-2	TRBD2	CASSLAGTLAEGEQYF	TGTGCCAGCAGCTTAGCGGGTACCCTAGCGGAGGGGGAGCAGTACTTC
TRBJ2-5	.	TRBV27	.	CASSGSRVEDTQYF	TGTGCGAGCAGCGGAAGCCGGGTAGAAGATACGCAGTATTTC
TRBJ2-3	.	TRBV5-1	.	CASSLVGNTDTQYF	TGCGCCAGCAGCTTGGTGGGAAACACAGATACGCAGTATTTT
TRBJ2-3	many	TRBV12-3/TRBV12-4	TRBD2	CASSLDTSGSTDTQYF	TGTGCCAGCAGTTTGGATACTAGCGGAAGCACAGATACGCAGTATTTT
TRBJ2-5	many	TRBV7-8	TRBD2	CASSIAVIAGGQETQYF	TGTGCCAGCAGCATAGCCGTCATAGCGGGAGGGCAAGAGACCCAGTACTTC
TRBJ2-7	few	TRBV6-1	TRBD2	CASSEALLKLAGDSQYF	TGTGCCAGCAGTGAAGCGCTTCTTAAACTAGCGGGAGATTCGCAGTACTTC
TRBJ2-3	large	TRBV7-2	TRBD2	CASTNSSRLAGGPRDTQYF	TGTGCCAGCACCAACTCGTCGAGACTAGCGGGAGGGCCTAGAGATACGCAGTATTTT
TRBJ2-7	few	TRBV25-1	TRBD1	CASSPRPGTGAYEQYF	TGTGCCAGCAGTCCTCGTCCCGGGACAGGGGCGTACGAGCAGTACTTC
TRBJ2-1	.	TRBV7-6	TRBD1	CASSPRDRGTYEQFF	TGTGCCAGCAGTCCCCGGGACAGGGGCACCTACGAGCAGTTCTTC
TRBJ2-3	many	TRBV10-3	.	CAIRSTDTQYF	TGTGCCATCAGGAGCACAGATACGCAGTATTTT
TRBJ2-7	.	TRBV6-1	.	CASREAWEWAKDTQYF	TGTGCGAGCCGTGAAGCGTGGGAGTGGGCCAAAGATACGCAGTACTTC
TRBJ2-2	few	TRBV6-2/TRBV6-3	TRBD2	CASSYDPGTSLTGELFF	TGTGCCAGCAGTTACGATCCCGGGACTAGCTTGACCGGGGAGCTGTTTTTT
TRBJ1-2	.	TRBV6-1	.	CASSGQGLTNYGYTF	TGTGCCAGCAGTGGCCAGGGGTTAACTAACTATGGCTACACCTTC
TRBJ2-5	.	TRBV6-5	.	CASSLTRAQGETQYF	TGTGCCAGCAGCCTTACTAGAGCCCAAGGGGAGACCCAGTACTTC
TRBJ2-1	medium-sized	TRBV7-2	.	CASSPGSGSYNEQFF	TGTGCCAGCAGCCCCGGGAGCGGGTCCTACAATGAGCAGTTCTTC
TRBJ1-3	.	TRBV7-7	.	CASSLGPGAGNTIYF	TGTGCTAGCAGCTTAGGGCCCGGGGCTGGAAACACCATATATTTT
TRBJ2-1	.	TRBV10-1	.	CARSVSLATTDTQFF	TGCGCCAGGAGTGTCTCGCTAGCGACGACCGATACGCAGTTCTTC
TRBJ2-3	many	TRBV27	TRBD1	CASSFRVWTGGITDTQYF	TGTGCCAGCAGTTTCAGAGTATGGACAGGCGGAATCACAGATACGCAGTATTTT
TRBJ2-3	.	TRBV10-3	TRBD2	CALGLQAGGTEEQYF	TGTGCCCTGGGCCTCCAGGCGGGGGGCACCGAGGAGCAGTATTTT
TRBJ2-2	.	TRBV12-3/TRBV12-4	TRBD1	CASSPWTGGANTGELFF	TGTGCCAGCAGTCCGTGGACAGGGGGCGCGAACACCGGGGAGCTGTTTTTT
TRBJ2-6	.	TRBV27	TRBD1	CATRTGFSGANVLTF	TGTGCCACCCGGACAGGATTCTCTGGGGCCAACGTCCTGACTTTC
TRBJ2-3	many	TRBV4-3	.	CASSQVGRTDTQYF	TGCGCCAGCAGCCAAGTCGGTCGCACAGATACGCAGTATTTT
TRBJ2-3	.	TRBV4-1	TRBD2	CASSQGLAGVYTQYF	TGCGCCAGCAGCCAAGGACTAGCGGGAGTATATACGCAGTATTTT
TRBJ1-3	many	TRBV6-1	.	CASSAGTPSSGNTIYF	TGTGCCAGCAGTGCCGGGACGCCTAGCTCTGGAAACACCATATATTTT
TRBJ2-1	medium-sized	TRBV4-1	TRBD2	CASSQAWGGGGNEQFF	TGCGCCAGCAGCCAAGCCTGGGGAGGCGGGGGCAATGAGCAGTTCTTC
TRBJ2-4	.	TRBV6-4	TRBD2	CASSDSETSMQYF	TGTGCCAGCAGTGACTCGGAGACTAGCATGCAGTACTTC
TRBJ2-5	many	TRBV12-3/TRBV12-4	.	CASNIRSTYNEQYF	TGTGCCAGCAATATAAGGAGTACCTACAATGAGCAGTACTTC
TRBJ2-7	.	TRBV5-8	.	CASGEAYEQYF	TGTGCCAGCGGTGAGGCGTACGAGCAGTACTTC